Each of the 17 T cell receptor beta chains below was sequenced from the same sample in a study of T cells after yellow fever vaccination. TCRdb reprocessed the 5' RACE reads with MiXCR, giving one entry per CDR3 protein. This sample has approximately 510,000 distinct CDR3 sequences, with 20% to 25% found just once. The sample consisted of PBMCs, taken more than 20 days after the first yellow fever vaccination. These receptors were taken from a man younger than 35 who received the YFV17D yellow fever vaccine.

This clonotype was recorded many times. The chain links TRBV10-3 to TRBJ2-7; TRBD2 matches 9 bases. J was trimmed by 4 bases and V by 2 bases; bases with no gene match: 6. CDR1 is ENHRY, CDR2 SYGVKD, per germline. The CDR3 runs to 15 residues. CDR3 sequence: CAISEGAGGGYEQYV. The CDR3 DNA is TGTGCCATCAGTGAGGGAGCGGGGGGCGGATACGAGCAGTACGTC.

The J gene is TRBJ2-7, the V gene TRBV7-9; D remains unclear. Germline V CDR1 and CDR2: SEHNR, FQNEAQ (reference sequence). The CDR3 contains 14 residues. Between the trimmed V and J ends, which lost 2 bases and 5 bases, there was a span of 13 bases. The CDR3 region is CASSLYSQSDEQYV. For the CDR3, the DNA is TGTGCCAGCAGCTTATATTCACAGTCGGACGAGCAGTACGTC.

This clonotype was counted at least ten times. The CDR3 is CASSLGGTGSSYEQYV. The DNA of the CDR3 is TGTGCCAGCAGCTTGGGGGGGACAGGGAGCTCCTACGAGCAGTACGTC. The chain joins TRBV7-9 to TRBJ2-7, with 9 bases lining up with TRBD1. This CDR3 contains 16 residues. Germline CDR1 is SEHNR and CDR2 is FQNEAQ (reference sequence). With V trimmed by 3 bases and J by 0 bases, 6 bases remained unmatched.

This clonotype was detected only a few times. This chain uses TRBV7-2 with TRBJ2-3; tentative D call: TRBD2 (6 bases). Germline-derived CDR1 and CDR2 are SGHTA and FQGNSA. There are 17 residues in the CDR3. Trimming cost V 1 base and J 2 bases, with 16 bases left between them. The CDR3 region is CASSLVGRGLFTDTQYF. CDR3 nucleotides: TGTGCCAGCAGCTTAGTCGGGCGGGGCCTCTTCACAGATACGCAGTATTTT.

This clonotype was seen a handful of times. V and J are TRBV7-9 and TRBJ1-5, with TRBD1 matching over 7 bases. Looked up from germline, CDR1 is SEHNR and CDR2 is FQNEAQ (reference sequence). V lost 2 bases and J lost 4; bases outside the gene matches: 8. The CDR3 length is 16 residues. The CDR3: CASSLSGAGGNQPQHF. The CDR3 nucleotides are TGTGCCAGCAGCTTATCAGGAGCAGGGGGTAATCAGCCCCAGCATTTT.

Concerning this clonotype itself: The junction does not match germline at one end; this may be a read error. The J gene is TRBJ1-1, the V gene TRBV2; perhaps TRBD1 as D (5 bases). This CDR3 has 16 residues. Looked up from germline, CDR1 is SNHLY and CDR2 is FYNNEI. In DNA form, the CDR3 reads TGTGCCAGCGGTGACAGAGCCCAAAGACCGAACACTGAAGCTTTCTTT. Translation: CASGDRAQRPNTEAFF.

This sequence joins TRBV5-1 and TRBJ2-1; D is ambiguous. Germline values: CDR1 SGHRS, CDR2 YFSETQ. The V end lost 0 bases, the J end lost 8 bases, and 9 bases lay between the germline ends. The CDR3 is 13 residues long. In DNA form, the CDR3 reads TGCGCCAGCAGCTTGGGCCAAGAGGATGAGCAGTTCTTC. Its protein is CASSLGQEDEQFF.

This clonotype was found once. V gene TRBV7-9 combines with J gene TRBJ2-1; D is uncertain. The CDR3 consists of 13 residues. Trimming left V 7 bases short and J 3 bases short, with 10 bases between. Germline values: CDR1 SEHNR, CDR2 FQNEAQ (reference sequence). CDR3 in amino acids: CASITRNYNEQFF. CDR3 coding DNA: TGTGCCAGCATCACCCGGAACTACAATGAGCAGTTCTTC.

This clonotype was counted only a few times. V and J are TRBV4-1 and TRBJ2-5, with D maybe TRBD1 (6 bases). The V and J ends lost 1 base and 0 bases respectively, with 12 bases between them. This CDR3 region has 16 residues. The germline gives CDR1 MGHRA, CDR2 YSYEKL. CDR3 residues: CASSQGYRDHQETQYF. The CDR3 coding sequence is TGCGCCAGCAGCCAAGGGTACAGGGACCACCAAGAGACCCAGTACTTC.

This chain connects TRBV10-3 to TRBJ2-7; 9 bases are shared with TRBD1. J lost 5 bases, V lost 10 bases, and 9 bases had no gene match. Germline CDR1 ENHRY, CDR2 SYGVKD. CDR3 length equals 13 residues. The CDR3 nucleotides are TGTGCCACCGTGGGACAGGGCGACCACGAGCAGTACTTC. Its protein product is CATVGQGDHEQYF.

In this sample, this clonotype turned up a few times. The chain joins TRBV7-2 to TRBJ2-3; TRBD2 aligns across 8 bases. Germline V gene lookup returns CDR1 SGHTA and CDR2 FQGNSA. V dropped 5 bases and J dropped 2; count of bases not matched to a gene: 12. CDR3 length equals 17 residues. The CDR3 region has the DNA TGTGCCAGCAGCCCTTCCGCGCGGGGGGCCCCCACAGATACGCAGTATTTT. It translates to CASSPSARGAPTDTQYF.

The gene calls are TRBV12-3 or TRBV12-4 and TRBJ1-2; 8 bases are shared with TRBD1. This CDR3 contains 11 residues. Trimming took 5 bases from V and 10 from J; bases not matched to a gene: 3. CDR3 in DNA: TGTGCCAGCAGTCCGGACAGGGTCTACACCTTC. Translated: CASSPDRVYTF.

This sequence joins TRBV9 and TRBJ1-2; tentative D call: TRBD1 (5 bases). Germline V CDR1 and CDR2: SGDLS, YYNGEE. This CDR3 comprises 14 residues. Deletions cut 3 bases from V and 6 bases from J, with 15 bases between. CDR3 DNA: TGTGCCAGCAGCGGCAACGGGGGGTTCAATGGCTACACCTTC. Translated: CASSGNGGFNGYTF.

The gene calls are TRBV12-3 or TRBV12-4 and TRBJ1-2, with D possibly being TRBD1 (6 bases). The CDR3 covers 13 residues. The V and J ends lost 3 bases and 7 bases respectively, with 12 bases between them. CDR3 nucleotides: TGTGCCAGCAGTTTTAGGGGGATTTCTGGCTACACCTTC. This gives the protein CASSFRGISGYTF.

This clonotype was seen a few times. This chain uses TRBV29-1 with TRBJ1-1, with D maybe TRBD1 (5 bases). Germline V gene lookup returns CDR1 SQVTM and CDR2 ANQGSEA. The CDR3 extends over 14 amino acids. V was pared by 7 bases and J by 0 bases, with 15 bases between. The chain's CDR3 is CSAMNRLMNTEAFF. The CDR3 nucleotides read TGCAGCGCCATGAACAGGTTAATGAACACTGAAGCTTTCTTT.

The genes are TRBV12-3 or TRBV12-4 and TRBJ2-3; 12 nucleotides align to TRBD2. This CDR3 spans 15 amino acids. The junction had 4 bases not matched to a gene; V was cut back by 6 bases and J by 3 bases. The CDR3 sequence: CASRQLAGGTDTQYF. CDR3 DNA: TGTGCCAGCAGGCAACTAGCGGGAGGTACAGATACGCAGTATTTT.

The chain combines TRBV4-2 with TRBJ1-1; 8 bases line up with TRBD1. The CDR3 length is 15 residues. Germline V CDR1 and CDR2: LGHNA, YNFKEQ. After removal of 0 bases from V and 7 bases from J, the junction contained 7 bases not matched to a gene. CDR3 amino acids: CASSQEPTGAIEAFF. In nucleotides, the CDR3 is TGTGCCAGCAGCCAAGAACCGACAGGGGCTATTGAAGCTTTCTTT.